What follows are 27 T cell receptor beta chains derived from one specimen sequenced in a study of control samples from healthy donors and cancer patients. The protocol was immunoSEQ multiplex PCR, while the TCRdb copy is restricted to in-frame clones and leaves out a portion. There are 150,000 to 200,000 clones in the sample; more than 85% occur only once, and 2% lies in the top ten. Sequencing was carried out using blood. All receptors derive from a woman aged 40 to 49 in good health.

This chain links TRBV10-1 with TRBJ1-1, with 9 bases matching TRBD1. With 8 bases clipped from V and 11 bases from J, the junction kept 6 bases outside the gene matches. This CDR3 is built from 11 residues. Germline V CDR1 and CDR2: WNHNN, SYGVQD (reference sequence). The CDR3 bases are TGCGCCAGCGGGGACAGGGCGGCCGCTTTCTTT. Translation gives CASGDRAAAFF.

The chain employs TRBV2 and TRBJ1-1; D ambiguous. V lost 6 bases and J lost 0, with 8 bases in between. CDR3 length equals 13 residues. Germline V gene lookup returns CDR1 SNHLY and CDR2 FYNNEI. The CDR3 region is CASSIEVNTEAFF. CDR3 coding DNA: TGTGCCAGCAGCATTGAGGTGAACACTGAAGCTTTCTTT.

The table lists this clone with a count of one. This sequence joins TRBV5-1 and TRBJ2-1; 7 nucleotides line up with TRBD2. Looked up from germline, CDR1 is SGHRS and CDR2 is YFSETQ. This CDR3 is 13 amino acids long. Unmatched junction bases numbered 10, after V lost 6 bases and J lost 10 bases. CDR3 bases: TGCGCCAGCACCACAAGCGGGGTCGGAGAGCAGTTCTTC. Its translation is CASTTSGVGEQFF. The variable domain in full, with the rest retrieved from reference TRBV5-1 and TRBJ2-1, is KAGVTQTPRYLIKTRGQQVTLSCSPISGHRSVSWYQQTPGQGLQFLFEYFSETQRNKGNFPGRFSGRQFSNSRSEMNVSTLELGDSALYLCASTTSGVGEQFFGPGTRLTVL.

The gene calls are TRBV5-4 and TRBJ2-7, with D perhaps TRBD2 (6 bases). The V gene lost 4 bases and the J gene lost 6 bases, with 11 bases spanning the gap. The germline CDR1 and CDR2 sequences are SGHNT and YYREEE (reference sequence). The CDR3 is made up of 12 amino acids. CDR3 amino acids: CASSPRGSEQYF. The CDR3 nucleotides read TGTGCCAGCAGCCCACGGGGGAGCGAGCAGTACTTC.

The chain has TRBV5-1 and TRBJ1-2; D call uncertain. CDR1 and CDR2 (germline): SGHRS, YFSETQ. CDR3 length: 13 amino acids. The germline V and J ends were trimmed by 2 bases and 7 bases, with 12 bases remaining between them. Here the CDR3 reads CASSLGPALGYTF. The DNA for the CDR3 is TGCGCCAGCAGCTTAGGGCCGGCCCTTGGCTACACCTTC.

V is TRBV19 and J is TRBJ2-1; D not resolved. This CDR3 region has 11 residues. Trimming took off 10 bases at V and 4 bases at J, with 8 bases between the two ends. CDR1 is LNHDA and CDR2 is SQIVND in the germline V gene (reference sequence). For the CDR3, the DNA is TGTGCCACCACAGATTACAATGAGCAGTTCTTC. Translating gives CATTDYNEQFF.

The rearrangement uses TRBV7-6 and TRBJ1-3; TRBD1 agrees at 7 bases. The CDR3 is 13 residues long. The germline V gene has CDR1 SGHVS and CDR2 FNYEAQ. Trimming removed 5 bases from V and 8 bases from J; junction bases left unmatched: 6. This chain's CDR3 is CASSQGQPDTIYF. In DNA form, the CDR3 reads TGTGCCAGCAGCCAGGGACAGCCCGACACCATATATTTT.

This chain connects TRBV5-6 to TRBJ2-1; TRBD1 agrees at 10 bases. There are 15 residues in the CDR3. Trimming at V came to 2 bases and at J to 2 bases, leaving 1 base not matched to a gene. From germline, CDR1 is SGHDT and CDR2 YYEEEE. The chain's CDR3 is CASSFGTGAYNEQFF. CDR3 sequence (DNA): TGTGCCAGCAGCTTCGGGACAGGGGCCTACAATGAGCAGTTCTTC.

This clone appeared once. This sequence joins TRBV5-6 and TRBJ2-5; D may match TRBD1 or TRBD2 (6 bases each). Trimming shortened V by 4 bases and J by 4 bases, and 11 bases separated the two germline ends. The CDR3 loop spans 13 amino acids. Germline-derived CDR1 and CDR2 are SGHDT and YYEEEE. The CDR3 sequence is CASSPGGGETQYF. The CDR3 nucleotides read TGTGCCAGCAGCCCCGGAGGGGGAGAGACCCAGTACTTC. The whole variable domain, filled in from reference TRBV5-6 and TRBJ2-5, reads DAGVTQSPTHLIKTRGQQVTLRCSPKSGHDTVSWYQQALGQGPQFIFQYYEEEERQRGNFPDRFSGHQFPNYSSELNVNALLLGDSALYLCASSPGGGETQYFGPGTRLLVL.

The V gene is TRBV5-4, the J gene TRBJ2-3, with a weak D call TRBD2 (5 bases). Germline V lookup: CDR1 SGHNT, CDR2 YYREEE (reference sequence). The CDR3 contains 16 residues. Trimming pared 4 bases from V and 1 base from J, leaving 16 bases between. This chain's CDR3 is CASSPGGLFRTDTQYF. CDR3 bases: TGTGCCAGCAGCCCAGGTGGACTGTTCCGCACAGATACGCAGTATTTT. Full variable domain (missing parts from reference TRBV5-4 and TRBJ2-3): ETGVTQSPTHLIKTRGQQVTLRCSSQSGHNTVSWYQQALGQGPQFIFQYYREEENGRGNFPPRFSGLQFPNYSSELNVNALELDDSALYLCASSPGGLFRTDTQYFGPGTRLTVL.

This sequence joins TRBV12-3 or TRBV12-4 and TRBJ2-2, with unresolved D. The CDR3 consists of 13 residues. Trimming took off 3 bases at V and 6 bases at J, with 8 bases between the two ends. DNA of the CDR3: TGTGCCAGCAGTTTGGGGTCATCCGGGGAGCTGTTTTTT. Amino acids: CASSLGSSGELFF.

The chain joins TRBV21-1 to TRBJ1-3. TRBV21-1 is designated a pseudogene. This CDR3 comprises 20 residues. The CDR3 sequence: CASSGLNGRDKCFSGNTIYF. Here the CDR3 DNA reads TGTGCCAGCAGCGGACTAAACGGCCGGGACAAATGCTTCTCTGGAAACACCATATATTTT.

The chain uses TRBV6-5 and TRBJ1-2; D is uncertain. CDR3 length: 14 amino acids. Germline V gene lookup returns CDR1 MNHEY and CDR2 SVGAGI. Trimming cost V 8 bases and J 4 bases, with 17 bases left between them. CDR3 DNA: TGTGCCAGCGGGGAGGGAGTTGCTCGCTATGGCTACACCTTC. It yields the protein CASGEGVARYGYTF.

The chain uses TRBV5-4 and TRBJ1-2, with a weak D call TRBD1 (6 bases). The CDR3 runs 16 residues. The V gene lost 4 bases and the J gene lost 4 bases, with 20 bases spanning the gap. Germline CDR1 reads SGHNT; CDR2 reads YYREEE (reference sequence). The DNA for the CDR3 is TGTGCCAGCAGCCCGACCCTTATAACAGGGTTCTATGGCTACACCTTC. Residues: CASSPTLITGFYGYTF.

The V and J genes are TRBV3-1 (or the pseudogene TRBV3-2) and TRBJ1-2; TRBD1 aligns across 7 bases. The CDR3 totals 14 residues. V lost 4 bases and J lost 3; bases outside the gene matches: 5. The germline gives CDR1 LGHDT, CDR2 YNNKEL (reference sequence). The DNA for the CDR3 is TGTGCCAGCAGCCCCCGGGACAGATACTATGGCTACACCTTC. Its protein product is CASSPRDRYYGYTF.

The chain recombines TRBV19 with TRBJ1-1; no firm D call. The germline V and J ends were trimmed by 3 bases and 8 bases, with 13 bases remaining between them. This CDR3 comprises 13 residues. Per germline, CDR1 LNHDA and CDR2 SQIVND (reference sequence). For the CDR3, the DNA is TGTGCCAGTAGTATGGGAGCAGGAGTCGAAGCTTTCTTT. This encodes CASSMGAGVEAFF.

The chain couples TRBV3-1 (or the pseudogene TRBV3-2) to TRBJ2-2, with 14 nucleotides matching TRBD2. Germline CDR1 is LGHDT and CDR2 is YNNKEL (reference sequence). Trimming took 5 bases from V and 5 from J; bases not matched to a gene: 10. The CDR3 is 18 amino acids. The CDR3 DNA reads TGTGCCAGCAGCTCCCCGAGACTAGCGGGGGGGTTAACCGGGGAGCTGTTTTTT. Translation gives CASSSPRLAGGLTGELFF.

The chain has TRBV4-1 and TRBJ2-7; the D gene is possibly TRBD2 (6 bases). Looked up from germline, CDR1 is MGHRA and CDR2 is YSYEKL. The V and J ends lost 0 bases and 0 bases respectively, with 9 bases between them. The CDR3 contains 15 residues. The CDR3 loop is CASSQEGLLSYEQYF. CDR3 in DNA: TGCGCCAGCAGCCAAGAGGGACTTCTCTCCTACGAGCAGTACTTC.

This sequence joins TRBV14 and TRBJ2-6; maybe TRBD1 (5 bases). V gave up 1 base and J gave up 0 bases, with 16 bases separating them. The CDR3 spans 19 residues. Germline V lookup: CDR1 SGHDN, CDR2 FVKESK. CDR3 residues: CASSQGRTGPSSGANVLTF. The CDR3 nucleotides are TGTGCCAGCAGCCAAGGGAGAACAGGACCCAGCTCTGGGGCCAACGTCCTGACTTTC.

The chain joins TRBV18 to TRBJ2-2; maybe TRBD1 (5 bases). Between the trimmed V and J ends, which lost 2 bases and 1 base, there was a span of 8 bases. CDR1 is KGHSH and CDR2 is LQKENI in the germline V gene. The CDR3 runs 15 residues. The chain's CDR3 is CASSPWQGNTGELFF. As DNA, the CDR3 is TGTGCCAGCTCACCATGGCAGGGGAACACCGGGGAGCTGTTTTTT.

V and J are TRBV10-3 and TRBJ1-2; D might be TRBD1 (6 bases). CDR3 size: 15 residues. Germline CDR1 is ENHRY and CDR2 is SYGVKD. Trimming cost V 3 bases and J 3 bases, with 14 bases left between them. In DNA, the CDR3 is TGTGCCATCAGTGACCCCTTCGACAGGTACTATGGCTACACCTTC. Its translation is CAISDPFDRYYGYTF.

The rearrangement links TRBV15 to TRBJ2-5; possibly TRBD1 or TRBD2 for D (5 bases each). The germline gives CDR1 LNHNV, CDR2 YYDKDF (reference sequence). The CDR3 is 15 amino acids. The ends were cut back, 2 bases at V and 3 bases at J, with 13 bases in the middle. The CDR3 DNA is TGTGCCACCAGCAGACCCGGGACGGTAAAAGAGACCCAGTACTTC. Protein: CATSRPGTVKETQYF.

This clone appeared a single time. The chain employs TRBV18 and TRBJ2-1; D is unclear. The CDR3 extends over 13 amino acids. Germline V gives CDR1 KGHSH, CDR2 LQKENI. The V end was cut by 2 bases, the J end by 6 bases, with 8 bases between. Here the CDR3 DNA reads TGTGCCAGCTCACCAGGAGCGACCAATGAGCAGTTCTTC. It is translated as CASSPGATNEQFF.

This chain links TRBV7-9 with TRBJ2-6; D unclear. V was pared by 6 bases and J by 0 bases, with 9 bases between. The germline V gene has CDR1 SEHNR and CDR2 FQNEAQ (reference sequence). CDR3 length: 15 amino acids. For the CDR3, the DNA is TGTGCCAGCAGTAGGGTTCTCTCTGGGGCCAACGTCCTGACTTTC. Translated, it gives CASSRVLSGANVLTF.

This chain's CDR3 is CATSDPGRHRTEAFF. The CDR3 nucleotides read TGTGCCACCAGTGATCCAGGACGGCATAGGACTGAAGCTTTCTTT. The rearrangement links TRBV24-1 to TRBJ1-1; D not resolved. Germline-derived CDR1 and CDR2 are KGHDR and SFDVKD. Trimming removed 3 bases from V and 5 bases from J, with 15 bases in between. This CDR3 is built from 15 residues.

The chain is built from TRBV19 and TRBJ1-1; D gene unclear. The length of the CDR3 is 17 residues. CDR1 is LNHDA, CDR2 SQIVND, per germline (reference sequence). V shed 5 bases and J shed 0 bases, with 19 bases lying between them. In DNA form, the CDR3 reads TGTGCCAGTAGTCCCCAGCCGTCGGGCGGCATGAACACTGAAGCTTTCTTT. Amino acids: CASSPQPSGGMNTEAFF.

This chain joins TRBV10-3 and TRBJ1-4, with D possibly being TRBD1 (5 bases). The CDR3 length is 16 residues. Germline V gene sequence: CDR1 ENHRY, CDR2 SYGVKD. The ends were cut back, 3 bases at V and 1 base at J, with 12 bases in the middle. The CDR3 spells CAISDTKGETNEKLFF. DNA of the CDR3: TGTGCCATCAGTGACACTAAAGGGGAAACTAATGAAAAACTGTTTTTT.